This TCR beta chain was captured in a study of post-analysis software for immune sequencing data. In the study overall: Relapsing-remitting, secondary progressive and progressive-relapsing courses of multiple sclerosis were included. Study observations and caveats: Five TRBV segments appeared more often in patients than in controls, and TRBV5-6, TRBV5-1 and TRBV20-1 were among these.

Unique molecular identifiers were built into the TCR beta cDNA libraries. Input populations of roughly 0.85 to 11 million T cells gave rise to a few hundred thousand cDNA molecules. Each CDR3 protein is one row after TCRdb ran MiXCR on the PCR reads. The table records roughly 800,000 distinct CDR3 sequences, approximately 57% of them present only once. This clonotype appeared a few times. What it binds is not known. The length of the CDR3 is 14 residues. Trimming left V 5 bases short and J 5 bases short, with 15 bases between. Germline lookup yields CDR1 SGHVS and CDR2 FQNEAQ. The clonotype comes from a girl between 10 and 17 years old with multiple sclerosis. The V gene is TRBV7-8, the J gene TRBJ2-5; D possibly corresponds to TRBD1 (5 bases). The sequencing input was blood. CDR3 bases: TGTGCCAGCAGCGCCAGTGGGGCTTGGGAGACCCAGTACTTC. This sequence encodes CASSASGAWETQYF.